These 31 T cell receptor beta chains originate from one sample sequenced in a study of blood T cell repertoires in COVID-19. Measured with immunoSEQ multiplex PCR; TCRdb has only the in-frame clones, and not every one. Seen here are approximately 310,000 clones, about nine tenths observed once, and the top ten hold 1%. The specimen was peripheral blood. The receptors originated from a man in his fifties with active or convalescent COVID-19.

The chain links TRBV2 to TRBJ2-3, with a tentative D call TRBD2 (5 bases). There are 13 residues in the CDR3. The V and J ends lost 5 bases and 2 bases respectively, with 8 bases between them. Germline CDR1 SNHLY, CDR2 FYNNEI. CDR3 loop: CASSLGDTDTQYF. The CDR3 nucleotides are TGTGCCAGCAGTCTCGGGGACACAGATACGCAGTATTTT.

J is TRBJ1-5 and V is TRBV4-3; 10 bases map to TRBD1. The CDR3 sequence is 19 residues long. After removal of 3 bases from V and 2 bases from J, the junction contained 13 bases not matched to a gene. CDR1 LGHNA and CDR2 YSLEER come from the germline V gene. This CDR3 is CASSQYPGQGFFGNQPQHF. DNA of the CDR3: TGCGCCAGCAGCCAGTACCCGGGACAGGGGTTCTTCGGCAATCAGCCCCAGCATTTT.

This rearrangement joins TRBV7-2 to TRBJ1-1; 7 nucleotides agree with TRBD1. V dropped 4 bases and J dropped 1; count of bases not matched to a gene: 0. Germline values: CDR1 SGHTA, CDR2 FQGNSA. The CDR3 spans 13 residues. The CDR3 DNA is TGTGCCAGCAGCTGGACAGGGAACACTGAAGCTTTCTTT. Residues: CASSWTGNTEAFF.

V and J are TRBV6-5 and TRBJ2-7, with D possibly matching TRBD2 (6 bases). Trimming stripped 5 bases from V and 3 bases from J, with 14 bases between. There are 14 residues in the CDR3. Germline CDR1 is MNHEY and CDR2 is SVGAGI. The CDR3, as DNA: TGTGCCAGCAGTCGCGGGACGGCCGACTACGAGCAGTACTTC. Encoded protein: CASSRGTADYEQYF.

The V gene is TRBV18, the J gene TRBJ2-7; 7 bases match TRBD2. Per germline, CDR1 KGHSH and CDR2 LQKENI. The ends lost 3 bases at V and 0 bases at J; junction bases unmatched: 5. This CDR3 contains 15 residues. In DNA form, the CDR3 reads TGTGCCAGCTCACCGACGGGGGGACTCTCCTACGAGCAGTACTTC. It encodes CASSPTGGLSYEQYF.

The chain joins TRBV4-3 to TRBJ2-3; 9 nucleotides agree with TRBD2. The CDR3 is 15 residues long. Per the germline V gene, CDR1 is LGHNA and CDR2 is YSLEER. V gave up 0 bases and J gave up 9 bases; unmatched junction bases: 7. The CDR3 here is CASSQENLSGGTQYF. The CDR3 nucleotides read TGCGCCAGCAGCCAAGAGAACCTTAGCGGGGGAACGCAGTATTTT.

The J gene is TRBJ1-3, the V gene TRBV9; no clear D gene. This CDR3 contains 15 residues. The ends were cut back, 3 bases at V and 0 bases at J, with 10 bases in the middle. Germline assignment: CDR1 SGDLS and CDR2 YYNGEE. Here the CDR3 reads CASSEEINSGNTIYF. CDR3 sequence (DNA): TGTGCCAGCAGCGAAGAGATTAACTCTGGAAACACCATATATTTT. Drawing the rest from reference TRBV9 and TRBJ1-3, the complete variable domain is DSGVTQTPKHLITATGQRVTLRCSPRSGDLSVYWYQQSLDQGLQFLIQYYNGEERAKGNILERFSAQQFPDLHSELNLSSLELGDSALYFCASSEEINSGNTIYFGEGSWLTVV.

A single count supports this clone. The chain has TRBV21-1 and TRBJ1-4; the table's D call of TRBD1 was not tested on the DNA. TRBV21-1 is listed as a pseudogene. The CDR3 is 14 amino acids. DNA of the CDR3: TGTGCCAGCAACTTAGGGGGCGAAAATGAAAAACTGTTTTTT. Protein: CASNLGGENEKLFF.

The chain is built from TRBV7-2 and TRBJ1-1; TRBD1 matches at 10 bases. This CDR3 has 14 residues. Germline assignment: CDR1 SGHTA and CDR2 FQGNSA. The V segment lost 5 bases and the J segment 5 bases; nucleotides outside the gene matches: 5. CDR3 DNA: TGTGCCAGCAGCATGGACAGGGGGGGGACTGAAGCTTTCTTT. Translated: CASSMDRGGTEAFF.

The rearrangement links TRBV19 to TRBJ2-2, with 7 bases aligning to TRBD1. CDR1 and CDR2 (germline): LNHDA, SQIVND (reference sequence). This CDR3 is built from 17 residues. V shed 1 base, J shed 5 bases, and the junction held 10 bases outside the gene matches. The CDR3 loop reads CASSIATGTQGTGELFF. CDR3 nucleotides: TGTGCCAGTAGTATAGCGACAGGGACCCAGGGGACCGGGGAGCTGTTTTTT.

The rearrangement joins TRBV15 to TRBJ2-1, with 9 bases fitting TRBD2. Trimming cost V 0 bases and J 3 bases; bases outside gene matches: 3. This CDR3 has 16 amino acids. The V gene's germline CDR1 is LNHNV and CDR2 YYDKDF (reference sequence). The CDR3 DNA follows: TGTGCCACCAGCAGAGATCTAGCGGGGAACTACAATGAGCAGTTCTTC. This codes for CATSRDLAGNYNEQFF.

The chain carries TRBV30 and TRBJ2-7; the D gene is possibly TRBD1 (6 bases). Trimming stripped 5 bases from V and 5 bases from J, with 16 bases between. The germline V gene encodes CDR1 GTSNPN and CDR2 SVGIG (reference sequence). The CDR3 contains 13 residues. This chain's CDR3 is CAWVMVGAHEQYF. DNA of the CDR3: TGTGCCTGGGTTATGGTGGGGGCCCACGAGCAGTACTTC.

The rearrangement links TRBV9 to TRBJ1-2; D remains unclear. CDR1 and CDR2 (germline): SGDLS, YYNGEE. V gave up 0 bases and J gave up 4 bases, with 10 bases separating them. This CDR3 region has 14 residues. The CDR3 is CASSVEDPGYGYTF. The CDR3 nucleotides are TGTGCCAGCAGCGTAGAGGATCCGGGCTATGGCTACACCTTC.

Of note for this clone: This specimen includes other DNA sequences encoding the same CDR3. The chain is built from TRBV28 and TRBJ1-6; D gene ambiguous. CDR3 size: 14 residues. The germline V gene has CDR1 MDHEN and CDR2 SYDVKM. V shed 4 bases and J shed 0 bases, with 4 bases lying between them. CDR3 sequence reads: CASSSGSYNSPLHF. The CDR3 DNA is TGTGCCAGCAGTTCGGGCTCCTATAATTCACCCCTCCACTTT.

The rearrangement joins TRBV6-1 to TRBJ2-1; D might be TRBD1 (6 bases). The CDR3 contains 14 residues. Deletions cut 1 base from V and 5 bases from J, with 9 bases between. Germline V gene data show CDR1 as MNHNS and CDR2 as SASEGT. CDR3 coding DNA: TGTGCCAGCAGTGAAGTGGCAGGGGACAATGAGCAGTTCTTC. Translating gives CASSEVAGDNEQFF.

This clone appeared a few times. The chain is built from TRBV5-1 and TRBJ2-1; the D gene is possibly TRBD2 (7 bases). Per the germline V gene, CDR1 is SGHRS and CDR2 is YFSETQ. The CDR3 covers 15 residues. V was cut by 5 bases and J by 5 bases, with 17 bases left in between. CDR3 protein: CASSRGTKTDNEQFF. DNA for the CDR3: TGCGCCAGCAGTAGGGGGACTAAAACGGACAATGAGCAGTTCTTC.

The CDR3 region is CASSERAGGETQYF. In DNA, the CDR3 is TGCGCCAGCAGTGAGAGAGCGGGAGGAGAGACCCAGTACTTC. The chain uses TRBV10-1 and TRBJ2-5; 9 bases match TRBD2. Germline CDR1 is WNHNN and CDR2 is SYGVQD (reference sequence). There are 14 residues in the CDR3. Trimming cost V 2 bases and J 4 bases; bases outside gene matches: 2.

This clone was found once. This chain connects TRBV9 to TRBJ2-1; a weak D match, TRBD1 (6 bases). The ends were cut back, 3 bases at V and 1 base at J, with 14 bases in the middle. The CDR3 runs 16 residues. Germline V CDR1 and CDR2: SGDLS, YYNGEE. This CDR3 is CASSAQTGLSYNEQFF. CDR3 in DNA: TGTGCCAGCAGCGCCCAAACAGGGTTGTCCTACAATGAGCAGTTCTTC.

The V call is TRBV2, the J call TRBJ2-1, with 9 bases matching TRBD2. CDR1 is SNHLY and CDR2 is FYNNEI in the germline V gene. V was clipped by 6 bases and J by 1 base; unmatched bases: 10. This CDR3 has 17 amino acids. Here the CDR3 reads CASRLDLAGVSYNEQFF. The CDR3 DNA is TGTGCCAGCAGACTTGACTTAGCGGGAGTGTCCTACAATGAGCAGTTCTTC.

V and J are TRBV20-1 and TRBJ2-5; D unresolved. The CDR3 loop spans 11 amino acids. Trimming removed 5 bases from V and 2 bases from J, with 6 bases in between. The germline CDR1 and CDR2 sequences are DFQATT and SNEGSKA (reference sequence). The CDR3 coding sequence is TGCAGTGCTCGGTGGCAAGAGACCCAGTACTTC. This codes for CSARWQETQYF.

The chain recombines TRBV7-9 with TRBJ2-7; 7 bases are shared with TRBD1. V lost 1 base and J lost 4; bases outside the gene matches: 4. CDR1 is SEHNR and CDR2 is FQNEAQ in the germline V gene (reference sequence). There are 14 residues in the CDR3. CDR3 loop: CASSLDGTAYEQYF. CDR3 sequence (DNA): TGTGCCAGCAGCTTAGATGGGACAGCTTACGAGCAGTACTTC.

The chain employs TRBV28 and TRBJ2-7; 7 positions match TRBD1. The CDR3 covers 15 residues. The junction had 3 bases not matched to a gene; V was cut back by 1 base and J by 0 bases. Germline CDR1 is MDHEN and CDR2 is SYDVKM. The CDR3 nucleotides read TGTGCCAGCAGTTTATTTAGGGGGCCCTCCTACGAGCAGTACTTC. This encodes CASSLFRGPSYEQYF.

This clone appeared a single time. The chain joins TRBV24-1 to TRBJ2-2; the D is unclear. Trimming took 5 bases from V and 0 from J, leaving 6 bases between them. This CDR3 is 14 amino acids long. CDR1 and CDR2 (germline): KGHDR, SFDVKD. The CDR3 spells CATSGAPNTGELFF. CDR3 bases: TGTGCCACCAGTGGAGCCCCGAACACCGGGGAGCTGTTTTTT.

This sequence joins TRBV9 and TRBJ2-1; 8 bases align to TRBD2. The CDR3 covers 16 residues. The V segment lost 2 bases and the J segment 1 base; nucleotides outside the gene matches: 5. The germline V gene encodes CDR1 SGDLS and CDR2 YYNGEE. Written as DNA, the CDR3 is TGTGCCAGCAGCGTGGCGGGGGGCCAGTCCTACAATGAGCAGTTCTTC. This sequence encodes CASSVAGGQSYNEQFF.

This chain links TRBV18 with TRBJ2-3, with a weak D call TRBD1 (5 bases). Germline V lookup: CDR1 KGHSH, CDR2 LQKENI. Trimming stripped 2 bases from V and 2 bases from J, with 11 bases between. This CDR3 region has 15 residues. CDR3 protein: CASSPSQGFTDTQYF. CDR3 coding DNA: TGTGCCAGCTCACCAAGCCAGGGATTCACAGATACGCAGTATTTT.

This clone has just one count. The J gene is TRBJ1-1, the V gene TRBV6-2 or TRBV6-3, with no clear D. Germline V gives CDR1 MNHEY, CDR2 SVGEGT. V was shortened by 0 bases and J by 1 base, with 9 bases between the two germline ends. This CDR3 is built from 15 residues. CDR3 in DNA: TGTGCCAGCAGTTACTCACCAGAGGGGAACACTGAAGCTTTCTTT. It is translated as CASSYSPEGNTEAFF.

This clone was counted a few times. CDR3 residues: CASSQVPGLGNYGYTF. CDR3 nucleotide sequence: TGCGCCAGCAGCCAAGTTCCAGGACTGGGTAACTATGGCTACACCTTC. This sequence joins TRBV4-1 and TRBJ1-2; D gene uncertain. V was trimmed by 1 base and J by 1 base, leaving 13 bases between them. This CDR3 is built from 16 residues. Germline V CDR1 and CDR2: MGHRA, YSYEKL.

CDR3 coding DNA: TGTGCCAGCAGCACGGACAGGGGAAGCACTGAAGCTTTCTTT. This codes for CASSTDRGSTEAFF. The V and J genes are TRBV2 and TRBJ1-1; TRBD1 agrees at 9 bases. The germline V gene encodes CDR1 SNHLY and CDR2 FYNNEI. There are 14 residues in the CDR3. After removal of 6 bases from V and 4 bases from J, the junction contained 6 bases not matched to a gene.

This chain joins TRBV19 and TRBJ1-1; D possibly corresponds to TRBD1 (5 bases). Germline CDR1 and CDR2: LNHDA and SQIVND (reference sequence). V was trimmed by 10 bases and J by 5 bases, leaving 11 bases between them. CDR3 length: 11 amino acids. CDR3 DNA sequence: TGTGCCACCAGGGTGGTGACTGAAGCTTTCTTT. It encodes CATRVVTEAFF.

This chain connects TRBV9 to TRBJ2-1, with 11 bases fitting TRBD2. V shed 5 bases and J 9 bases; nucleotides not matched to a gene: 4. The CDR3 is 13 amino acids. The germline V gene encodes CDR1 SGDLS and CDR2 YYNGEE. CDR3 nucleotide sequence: TGTGCCAGCAGTGCCGGGACTAGCGGTGAGCAGTTCTTC. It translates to CASSAGTSGEQFF.

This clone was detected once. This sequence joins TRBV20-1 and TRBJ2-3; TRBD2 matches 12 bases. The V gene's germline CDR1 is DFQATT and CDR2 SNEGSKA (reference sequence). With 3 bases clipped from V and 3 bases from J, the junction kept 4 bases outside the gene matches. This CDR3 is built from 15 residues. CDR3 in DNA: TGCAGTGCTAGTCGACTAGCGGGAGTGACAGATACGCAGTATTTT. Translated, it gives CSASRLAGVTDTQYF.